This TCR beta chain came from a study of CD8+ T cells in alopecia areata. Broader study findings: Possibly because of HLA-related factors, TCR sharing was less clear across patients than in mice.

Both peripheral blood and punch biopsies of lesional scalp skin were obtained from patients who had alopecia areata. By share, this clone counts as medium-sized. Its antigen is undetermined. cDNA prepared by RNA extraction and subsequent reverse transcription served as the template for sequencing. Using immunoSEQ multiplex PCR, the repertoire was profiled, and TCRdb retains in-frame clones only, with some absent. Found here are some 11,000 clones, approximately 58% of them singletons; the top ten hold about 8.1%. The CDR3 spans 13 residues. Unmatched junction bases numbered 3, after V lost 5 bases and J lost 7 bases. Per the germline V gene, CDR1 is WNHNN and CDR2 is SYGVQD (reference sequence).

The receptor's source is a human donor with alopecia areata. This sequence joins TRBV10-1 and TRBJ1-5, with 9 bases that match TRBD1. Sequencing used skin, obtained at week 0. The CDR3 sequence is CASSMDRGQPQHF. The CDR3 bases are TGCGCCAGCAGTATGGACAGGGGACAGCCCCAGCATTTT.